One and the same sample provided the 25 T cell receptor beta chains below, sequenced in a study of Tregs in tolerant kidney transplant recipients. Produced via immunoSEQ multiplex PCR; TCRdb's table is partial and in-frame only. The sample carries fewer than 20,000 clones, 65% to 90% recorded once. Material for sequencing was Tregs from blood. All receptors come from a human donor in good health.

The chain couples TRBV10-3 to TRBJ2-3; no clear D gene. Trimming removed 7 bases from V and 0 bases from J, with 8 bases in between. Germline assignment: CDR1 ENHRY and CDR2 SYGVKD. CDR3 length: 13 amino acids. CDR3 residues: CAITRTSTDTQYF. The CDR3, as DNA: TGTGCCATCACTAGGACCAGCACAGATACGCAGTATTTT.

CDR3 nucleotide sequence: TGTGCCAGCAAGGCGGACATAGGTTCGAACACCGGGGAGCTGTTTTTT. Protein product: CASKADIGSNTGELFF. The chain is built from TRBV7-2 and TRBJ2-2; D is perhaps TRBD1 (5 bases). V was clipped by 7 bases and J by 0 bases, with 15 bases between them. Germline assignment: CDR1 SGHTA and CDR2 FQGNSA. The CDR3 spans 16 residues.

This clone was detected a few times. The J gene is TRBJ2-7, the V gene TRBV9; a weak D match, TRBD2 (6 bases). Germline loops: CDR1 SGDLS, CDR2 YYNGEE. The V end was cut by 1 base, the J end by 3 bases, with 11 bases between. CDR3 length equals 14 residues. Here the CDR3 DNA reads TGTGCCAGCAGCGTATCGCCGGGGGACTACGAGCAGTACTTC. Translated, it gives CASSVSPGDYEQYF.

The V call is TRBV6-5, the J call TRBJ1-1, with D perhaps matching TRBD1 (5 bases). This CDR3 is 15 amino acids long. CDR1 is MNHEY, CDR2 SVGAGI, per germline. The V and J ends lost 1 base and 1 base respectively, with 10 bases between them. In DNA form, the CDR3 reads TGTGCCAGCAGTTACTTCAACGGGGGGAACACTGAAGCTTTCTTT. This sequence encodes CASSYFNGGNTEAFF.

The CDR3 coding sequence is TGTGCCAGCAGTTACTTGCTACGCAATGAGCAGTTCTTC. This translates into CASSYLLRNEQFF. V and J are TRBV6-5 and TRBJ2-1; D is ambiguous. The CDR3 totals 13 residues. Trimming removed 1 base at V and 6 bases at J, with 7 bases between. In germline, CDR1 is MNHEY, CDR2 SVGAGI.

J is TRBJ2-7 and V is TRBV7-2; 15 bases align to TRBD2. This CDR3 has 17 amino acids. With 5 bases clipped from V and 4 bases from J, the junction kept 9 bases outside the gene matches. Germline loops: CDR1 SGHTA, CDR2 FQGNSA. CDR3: CASSPLAGLAGGYEQYF. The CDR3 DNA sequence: TGTGCCAGCAGCCCCCTAGCGGGACTAGCGGGAGGTTACGAGCAGTACTTC.

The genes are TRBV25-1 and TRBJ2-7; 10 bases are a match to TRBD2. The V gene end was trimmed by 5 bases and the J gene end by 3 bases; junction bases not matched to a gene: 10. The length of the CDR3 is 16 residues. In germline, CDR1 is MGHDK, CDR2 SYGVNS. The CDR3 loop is CASSPWGIAGGYEQYF. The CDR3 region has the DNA TGTGCCAGCAGTCCTTGGGGTATAGCGGGAGGCTACGAGCAGTACTTC.

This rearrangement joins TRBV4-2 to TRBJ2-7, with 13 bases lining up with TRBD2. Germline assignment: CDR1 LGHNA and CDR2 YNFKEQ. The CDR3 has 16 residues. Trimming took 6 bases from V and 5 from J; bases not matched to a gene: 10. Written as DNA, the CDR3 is TGTGCCAGCAGTCCACCACTAGCGGGGGGGCTCCACGAGCAGTACTTC. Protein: CASSPPLAGGLHEQYF.

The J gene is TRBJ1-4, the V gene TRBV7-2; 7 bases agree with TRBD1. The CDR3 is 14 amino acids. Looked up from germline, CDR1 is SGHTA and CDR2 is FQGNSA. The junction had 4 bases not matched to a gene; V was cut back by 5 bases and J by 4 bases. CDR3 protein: CASSPDRLNEKLFF. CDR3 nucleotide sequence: TGTGCCAGCAGCCCGGACAGGCTTAATGAAAAACTGTTTTTT.

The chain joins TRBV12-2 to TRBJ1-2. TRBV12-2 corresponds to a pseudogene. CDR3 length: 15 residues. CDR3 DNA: TGTGCAAGCCCTTACGGCCCCACCGGGAACTATGGCTACACCTTC. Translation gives CASPYGPTGNYGYTF.

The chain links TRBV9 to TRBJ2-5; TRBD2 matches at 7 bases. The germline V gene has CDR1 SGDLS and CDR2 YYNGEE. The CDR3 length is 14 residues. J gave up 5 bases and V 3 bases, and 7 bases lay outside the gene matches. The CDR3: CASSGSGWSETQYF. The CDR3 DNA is TGTGCCAGCAGCGGTAGCGGGTGGTCGGAGACCCAGTACTTC.

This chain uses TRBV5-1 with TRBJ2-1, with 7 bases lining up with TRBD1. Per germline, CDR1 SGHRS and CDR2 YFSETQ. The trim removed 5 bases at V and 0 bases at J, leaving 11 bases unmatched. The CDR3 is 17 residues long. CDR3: CASSPLPGGSSYNEQFF. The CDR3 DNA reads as TGCGCCAGCAGTCCTCTTCCAGGGGGAAGCTCCTACAATGAGCAGTTCTTC.

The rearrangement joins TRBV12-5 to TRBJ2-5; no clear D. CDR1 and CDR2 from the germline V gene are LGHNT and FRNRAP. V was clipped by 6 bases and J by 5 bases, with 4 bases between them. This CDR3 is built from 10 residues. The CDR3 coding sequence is TGTGCTAGTGGCGGGGAGACCCAGTACTTC. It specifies CASGGETQYF.

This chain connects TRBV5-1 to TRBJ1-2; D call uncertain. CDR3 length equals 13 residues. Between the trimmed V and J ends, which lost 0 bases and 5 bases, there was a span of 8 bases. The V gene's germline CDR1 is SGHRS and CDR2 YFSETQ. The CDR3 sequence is CASSLGVRYGYTF. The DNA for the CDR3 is TGCGCCAGCAGCTTGGGAGTTAGATATGGCTACACCTTC.

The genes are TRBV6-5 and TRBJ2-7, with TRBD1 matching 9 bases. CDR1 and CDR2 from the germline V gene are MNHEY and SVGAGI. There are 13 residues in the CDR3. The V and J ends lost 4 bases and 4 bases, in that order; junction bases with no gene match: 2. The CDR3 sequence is CASSSTGGYEQYF. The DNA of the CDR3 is TGTGCCAGCAGTTCGACAGGGGGTTACGAGCAGTACTTC.

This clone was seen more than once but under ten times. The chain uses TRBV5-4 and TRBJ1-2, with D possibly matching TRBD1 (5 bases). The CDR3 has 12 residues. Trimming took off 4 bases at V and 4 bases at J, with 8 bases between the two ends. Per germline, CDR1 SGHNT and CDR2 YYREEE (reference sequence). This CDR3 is CASSRDFYGYTF. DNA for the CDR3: TGTGCCAGCAGCCGGGACTTCTATGGCTACACCTTC. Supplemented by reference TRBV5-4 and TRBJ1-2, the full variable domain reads ETGVTQSPTHLIKTRGQQVTLRCSSQSGHNTVSWYQQALGQGPQFIFQYYREEENGRGNFPPRFSGLQFPNYSSELNVNALELDDSALYLCASSRDFYGYTFGSGTRLTVV.

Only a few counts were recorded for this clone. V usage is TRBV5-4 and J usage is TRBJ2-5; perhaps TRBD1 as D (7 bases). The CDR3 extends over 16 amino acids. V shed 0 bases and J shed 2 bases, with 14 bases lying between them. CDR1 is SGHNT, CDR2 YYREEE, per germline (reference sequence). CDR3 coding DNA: TGTGCCAGCAGCTTGGGAGGGGGGACAGCACAAGAGACCCAGTACTTC. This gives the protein CASSLGGGTAQETQYF.

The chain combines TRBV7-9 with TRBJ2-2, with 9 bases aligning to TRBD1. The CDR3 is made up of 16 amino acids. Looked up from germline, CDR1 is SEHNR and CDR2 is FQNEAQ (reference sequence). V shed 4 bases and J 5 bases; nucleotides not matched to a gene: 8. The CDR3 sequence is CASSSGQGRITGELFF. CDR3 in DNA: TGTGCCAGCAGCTCCGGACAGGGGCGAATTACCGGGGAGCTGTTTTTT. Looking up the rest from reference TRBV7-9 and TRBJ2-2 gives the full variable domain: DTGVSQNPRHKITKRGQNVTFRCDPISEHNRLYWYRQTLGQGPEFLTYFQNEAQLEKSRLLSDRFSAERPKGSFSTLEIQRTEQGDSAMYLCASSSGQGRITGELFFGEGSRLTVL.

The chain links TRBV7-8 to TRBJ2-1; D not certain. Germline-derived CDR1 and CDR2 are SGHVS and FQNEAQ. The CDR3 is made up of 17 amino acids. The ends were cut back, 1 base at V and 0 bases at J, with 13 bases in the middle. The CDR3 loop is CASSLGRPYSSYNEQFF. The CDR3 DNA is TGTGCCAGCAGCTTAGGTCGGCCCTACAGCTCCTACAATGAGCAGTTCTTC. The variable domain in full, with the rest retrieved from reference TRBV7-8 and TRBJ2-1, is GAGVSQSPRYKVAKRGQDVALRCDPISGHVSLFWYQQALGQGPEFLTYFQNEAQLDKSGLPSDRFFAERPEGSVSTLKIQRTQQEDSAVYLCASSLGRPYSSYNEQFFGPGTRLTVL.

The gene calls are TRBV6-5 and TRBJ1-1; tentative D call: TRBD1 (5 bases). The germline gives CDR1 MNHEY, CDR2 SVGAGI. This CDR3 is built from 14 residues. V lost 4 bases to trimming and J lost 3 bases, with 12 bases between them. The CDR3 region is CASSLGRIYTEAFF. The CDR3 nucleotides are TGTGCCAGCAGTTTGGGACGCATATACACTGAAGCTTTCTTT.

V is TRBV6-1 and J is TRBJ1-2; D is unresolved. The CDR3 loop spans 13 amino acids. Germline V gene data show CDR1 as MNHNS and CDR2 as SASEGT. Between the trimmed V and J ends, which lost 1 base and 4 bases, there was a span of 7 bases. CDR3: CASSEVSLYGYTF. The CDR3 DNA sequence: TGTGCCAGCAGTGAAGTAAGTCTCTATGGCTACACCTTC.

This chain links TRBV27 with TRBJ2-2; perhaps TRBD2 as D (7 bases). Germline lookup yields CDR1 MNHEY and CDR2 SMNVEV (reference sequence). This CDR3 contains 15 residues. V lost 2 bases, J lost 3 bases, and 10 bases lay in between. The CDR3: CASSLRGAHTGELFF. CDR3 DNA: TGTGCCAGCAGTTTACGGGGGGCGCACACCGGGGAGCTGTTTTTT.

The CDR3 spells CASSFSRSGANVLTF. CDR3 DNA: TGTGCCAGCAGTTTCTCCCGCTCTGGGGCCAACGTCCTGACTTTC. The rearrangement joins TRBV27 to TRBJ2-6; D remains unclear. The CDR3 has 15 amino acids. V was cut by 3 bases and J by 0 bases, with 6 bases left in between. The V gene's germline CDR1 is MNHEY and CDR2 SMNVEV (reference sequence).

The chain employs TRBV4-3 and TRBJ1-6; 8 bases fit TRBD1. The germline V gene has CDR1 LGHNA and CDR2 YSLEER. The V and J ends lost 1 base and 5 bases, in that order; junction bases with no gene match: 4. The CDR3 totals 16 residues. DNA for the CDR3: TGCGCCAGCAGCCAAGGGGGGGGACAGGATAATTCACCCCTCCACTTT. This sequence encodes CASSQGGGQDNSPLHF.

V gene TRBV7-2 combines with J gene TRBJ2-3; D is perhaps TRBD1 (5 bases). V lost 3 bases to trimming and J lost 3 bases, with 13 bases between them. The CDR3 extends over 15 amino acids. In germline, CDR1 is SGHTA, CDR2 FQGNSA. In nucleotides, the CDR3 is TGTGCCAGCAGCTTCGTGGGGCAGGGTACAGATACGCAGTATTTT. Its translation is CASSFVGQGTDTQYF.